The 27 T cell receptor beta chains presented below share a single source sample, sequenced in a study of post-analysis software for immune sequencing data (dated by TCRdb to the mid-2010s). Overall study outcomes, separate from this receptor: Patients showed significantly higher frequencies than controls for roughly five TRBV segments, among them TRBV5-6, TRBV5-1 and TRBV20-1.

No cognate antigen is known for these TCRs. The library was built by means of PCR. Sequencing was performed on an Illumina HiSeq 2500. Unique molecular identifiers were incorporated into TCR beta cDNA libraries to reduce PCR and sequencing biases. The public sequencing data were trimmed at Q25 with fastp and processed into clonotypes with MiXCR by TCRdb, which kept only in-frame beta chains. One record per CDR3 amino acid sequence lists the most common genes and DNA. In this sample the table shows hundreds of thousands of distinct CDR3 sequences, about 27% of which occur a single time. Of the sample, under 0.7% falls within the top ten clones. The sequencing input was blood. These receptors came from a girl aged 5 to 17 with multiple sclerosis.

The CDR3 spells CASSYSTGAGYEQYF. The CDR3 DNA reads as TGTGCCAGCAGTTACTCGACAGGGGCTGGCTACGAGCAGTACTTC. The genes are TRBV6-5 and TRBJ2-7, with 8 nucleotides matching TRBD1. There are 15 residues in the CDR3. Looked up from germline, CDR1 is MNHEY and CDR2 is SVGAGI. V trimming: 0 bases; J trimming: 3 bases; junction bases outside the gene matches: 4.

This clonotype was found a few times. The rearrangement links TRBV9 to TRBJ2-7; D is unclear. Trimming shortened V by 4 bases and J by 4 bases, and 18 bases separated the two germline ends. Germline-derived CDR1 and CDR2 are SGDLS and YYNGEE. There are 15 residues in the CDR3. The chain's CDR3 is CASSPRSTVLYEQYF. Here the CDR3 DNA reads TGTGCCAGCAGCCCCCGGAGCACCGTTCTTTACGAGCAGTACTTC.

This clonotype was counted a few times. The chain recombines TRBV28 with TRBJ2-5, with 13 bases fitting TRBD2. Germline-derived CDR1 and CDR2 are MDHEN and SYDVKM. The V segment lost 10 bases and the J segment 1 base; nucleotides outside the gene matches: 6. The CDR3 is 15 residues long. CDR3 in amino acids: CATRWTSGGQETQYF. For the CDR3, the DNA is TGTGCCACTCGGTGGACTAGCGGGGGCCAAGAGACCCAGTACTTC.

The CDR3 loop is CASSPGGLMNTEAFF. The CDR3 bases are TGCGCCAGCAGCCCGGGCGGCCTGATGAACACTGAAGCTTTCTTT. V usage is TRBV5-1 and J usage is TRBJ1-1; D gene unclear. Germline V gene sequence: CDR1 SGHRS, CDR2 YFSETQ. The CDR3 consists of 15 residues. The V and J ends lost 4 bases and 0 bases respectively, with 13 bases between them.

The CDR3 sequence is CASRGTGVETQYF. As DNA, the CDR3 is TGTGCCAGCAGGGGGACAGGGGTGGAGACCCAGTACTTC. The J gene is TRBJ2-5, the V gene TRBV28; TRBD1 agrees at 10 bases. The J segment lost 5 bases and the V segment lost 6 bases, leaving 3 bases of the junction unmatched. The CDR3 is 13 residues long. CDR1 MDHEN and CDR2 SYDVKM come from the germline V gene.

The CDR3 region has the DNA TGCAGTGCTAGATCGGCTAGCGGGAGGGGGGGCACAGATACGCAGTATTTT. Residues: CSARSASGRGGTDTQYF. The V gene is TRBV20-1, the J gene TRBJ2-3, with 12 bases identical to TRBD2. The germline V gene has CDR1 DFQATT and CDR2 SNEGSKA (reference sequence). This CDR3 is built from 17 residues. The V segment lost 2 bases and the J segment 1 base; nucleotides outside the gene matches: 7.

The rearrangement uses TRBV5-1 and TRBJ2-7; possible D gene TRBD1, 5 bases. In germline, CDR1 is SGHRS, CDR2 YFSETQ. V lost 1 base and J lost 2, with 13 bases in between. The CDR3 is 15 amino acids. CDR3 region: CASSLTRALTYEQYF. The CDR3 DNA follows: TGCGCCAGCAGCTTGACCAGGGCCCTAACCTACGAGCAGTACTTC.

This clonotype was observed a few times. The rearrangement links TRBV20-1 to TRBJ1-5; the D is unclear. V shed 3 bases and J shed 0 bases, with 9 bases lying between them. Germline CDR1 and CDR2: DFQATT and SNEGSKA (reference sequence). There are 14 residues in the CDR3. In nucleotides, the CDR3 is TGCAGTGCTAGTTCGCAATATAGCAATCAGCCCCAGCATTTT. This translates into CSASSQYSNQPQHF.

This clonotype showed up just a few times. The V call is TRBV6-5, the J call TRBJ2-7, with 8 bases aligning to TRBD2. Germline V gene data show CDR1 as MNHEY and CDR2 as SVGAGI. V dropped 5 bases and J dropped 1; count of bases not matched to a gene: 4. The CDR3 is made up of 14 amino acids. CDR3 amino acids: CASSSGSFSYEQYF. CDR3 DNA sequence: TGTGCCAGCAGTAGCGGGAGTTTTTCCTACGAGCAGTACTTC.

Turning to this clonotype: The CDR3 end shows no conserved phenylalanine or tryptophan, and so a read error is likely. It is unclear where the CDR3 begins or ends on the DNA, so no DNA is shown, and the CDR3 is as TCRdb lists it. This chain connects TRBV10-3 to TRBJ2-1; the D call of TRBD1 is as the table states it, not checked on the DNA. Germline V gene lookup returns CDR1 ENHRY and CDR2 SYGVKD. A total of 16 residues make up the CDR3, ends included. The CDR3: CAIRESRQGNDYTFGS.

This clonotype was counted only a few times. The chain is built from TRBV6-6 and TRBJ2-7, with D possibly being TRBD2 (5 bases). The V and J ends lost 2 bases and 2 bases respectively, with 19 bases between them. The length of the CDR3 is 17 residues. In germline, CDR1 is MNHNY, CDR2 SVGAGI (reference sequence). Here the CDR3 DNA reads TGTGCCAGCAGTTACCGTGATATACGGGGTGGCCCCTACGAGCAGTACTTC. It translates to CASSYRDIRGGPYEQYF.

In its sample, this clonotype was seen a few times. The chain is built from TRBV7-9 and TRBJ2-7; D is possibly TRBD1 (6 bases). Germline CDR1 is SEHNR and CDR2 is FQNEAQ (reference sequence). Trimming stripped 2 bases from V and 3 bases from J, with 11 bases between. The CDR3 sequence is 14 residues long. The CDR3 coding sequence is TGTGCCAGCAGCTTAACAGGGAAGAACTACGAGCAGTACTTC. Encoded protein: CASSLTGKNYEQYF.

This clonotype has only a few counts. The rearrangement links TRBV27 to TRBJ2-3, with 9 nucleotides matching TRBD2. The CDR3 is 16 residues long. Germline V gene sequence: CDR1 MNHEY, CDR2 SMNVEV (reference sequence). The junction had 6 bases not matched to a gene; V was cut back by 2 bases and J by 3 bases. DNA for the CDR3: TGTGCCAGCAGTTTAGGGGTAGCGGGAGCGACAGATACGCAGTATTTT. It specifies CASSLGVAGATDTQYF.

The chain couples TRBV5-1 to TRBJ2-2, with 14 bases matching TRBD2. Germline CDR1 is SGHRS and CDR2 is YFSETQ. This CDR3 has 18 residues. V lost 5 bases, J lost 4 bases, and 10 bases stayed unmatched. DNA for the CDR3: TGCGCCAGCAGAGAGGGACTAGCGGGAGCGGCAAGCACCGGGGAGCTGTTTTTT. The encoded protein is CASREGLAGAASTGELFF.

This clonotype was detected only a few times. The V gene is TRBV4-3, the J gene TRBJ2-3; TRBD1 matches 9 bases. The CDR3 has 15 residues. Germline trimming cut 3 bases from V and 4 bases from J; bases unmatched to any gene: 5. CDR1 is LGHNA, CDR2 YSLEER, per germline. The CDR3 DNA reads TGCGCCAGCAGCCACTGGGGACAGGGATCAGATACGCAGTATTTT. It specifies CASSHWGQGSDTQYF.

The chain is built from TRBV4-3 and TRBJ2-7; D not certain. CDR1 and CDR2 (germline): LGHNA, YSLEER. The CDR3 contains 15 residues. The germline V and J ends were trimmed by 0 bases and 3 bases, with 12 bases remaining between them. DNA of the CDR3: TGCGCCAGCAGCCAAGAATCCGGGTCGTTCTACGAGCAGTACTTC. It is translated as CASSQESGSFYEQYF.

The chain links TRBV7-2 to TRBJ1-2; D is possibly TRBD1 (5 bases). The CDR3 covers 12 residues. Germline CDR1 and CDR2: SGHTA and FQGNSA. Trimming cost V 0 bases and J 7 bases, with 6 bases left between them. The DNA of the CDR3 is TGTGCCAGCAGCTTAGCCCAGGGTGGCTACACCTTC. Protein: CASSLAQGGYTF.

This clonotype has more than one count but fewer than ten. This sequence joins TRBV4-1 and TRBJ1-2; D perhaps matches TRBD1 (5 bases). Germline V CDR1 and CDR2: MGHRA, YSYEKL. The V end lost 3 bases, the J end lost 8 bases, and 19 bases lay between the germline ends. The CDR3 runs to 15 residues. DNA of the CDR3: TGCGCCAGCAGCCAGGGACCTAGGGTGGATAGAGGCTACACCTTC. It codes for CASSQGPRVDRGYTF.

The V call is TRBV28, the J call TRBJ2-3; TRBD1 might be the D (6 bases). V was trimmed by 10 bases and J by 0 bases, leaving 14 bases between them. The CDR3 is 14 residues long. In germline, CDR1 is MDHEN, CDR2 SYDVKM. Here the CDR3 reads CAIIKQGSTDTQYF. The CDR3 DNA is TGTGCCATTATCAAACAGGGAAGCACAGATACGCAGTATTTT.

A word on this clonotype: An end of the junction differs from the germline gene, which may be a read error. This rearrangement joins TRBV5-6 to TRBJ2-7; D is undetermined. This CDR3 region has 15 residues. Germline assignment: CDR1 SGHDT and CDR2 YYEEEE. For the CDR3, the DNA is TGCGCCAGCAGTTATAACACCAACCCCTACTACGAGCAGTACTTC. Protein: CASSYNTNPYYEQYF.

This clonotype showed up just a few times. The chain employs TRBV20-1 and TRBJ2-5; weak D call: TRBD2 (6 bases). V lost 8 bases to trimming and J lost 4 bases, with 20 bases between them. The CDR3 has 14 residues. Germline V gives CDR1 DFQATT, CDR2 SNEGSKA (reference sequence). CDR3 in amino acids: CSTRPETRGETQYF. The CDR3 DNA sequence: TGCAGTACGCGCCCCGAGACTAGGGGAGAGACCCAGTACTTC.

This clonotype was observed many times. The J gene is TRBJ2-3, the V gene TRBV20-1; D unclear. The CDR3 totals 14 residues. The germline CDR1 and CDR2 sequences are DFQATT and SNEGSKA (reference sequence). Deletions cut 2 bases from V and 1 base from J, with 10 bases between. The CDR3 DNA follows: TGCAGTGCTAGATTGGTTTCGGGCACAGATACGCAGTATTTT. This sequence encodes CSARLVSGTDTQYF.

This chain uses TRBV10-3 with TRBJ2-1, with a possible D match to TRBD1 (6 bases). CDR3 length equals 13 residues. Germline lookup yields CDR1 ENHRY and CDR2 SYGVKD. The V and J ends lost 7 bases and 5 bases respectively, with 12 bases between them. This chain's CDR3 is CAIKGDIHNEQFF. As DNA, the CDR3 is TGTGCCATCAAGGGGGATATCCACAATGAGCAGTTCTTC.

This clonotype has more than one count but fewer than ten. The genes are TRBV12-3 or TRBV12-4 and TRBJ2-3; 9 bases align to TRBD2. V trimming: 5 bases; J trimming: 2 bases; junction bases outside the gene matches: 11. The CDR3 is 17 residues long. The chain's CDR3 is CASSRRRLAGITDTQYF. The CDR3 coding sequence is TGTGCCAGCAGTCGCCGCCGCCTAGCGGGGATCACAGATACGCAGTATTTT.

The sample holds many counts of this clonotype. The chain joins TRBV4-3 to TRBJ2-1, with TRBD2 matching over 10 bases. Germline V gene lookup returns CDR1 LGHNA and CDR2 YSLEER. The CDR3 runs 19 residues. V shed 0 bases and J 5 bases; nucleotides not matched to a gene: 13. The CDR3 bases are TGCGCCAGCAGCCAAGATTTGGTAGCGGGAGGTGAGGTCCACAATGAGCAGTTCTTC. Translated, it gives CASSQDLVAGGEVHNEQFF.

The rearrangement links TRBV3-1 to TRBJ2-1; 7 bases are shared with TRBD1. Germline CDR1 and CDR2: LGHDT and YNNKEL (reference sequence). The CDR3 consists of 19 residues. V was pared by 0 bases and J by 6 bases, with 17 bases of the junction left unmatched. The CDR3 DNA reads TGTGCCAGCAGCCAAGATTGGGCCAGGGGGTCGGTGAAACCCAATGAGCAGTTCTTC. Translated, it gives CASSQDWARGSVKPNEQFF.

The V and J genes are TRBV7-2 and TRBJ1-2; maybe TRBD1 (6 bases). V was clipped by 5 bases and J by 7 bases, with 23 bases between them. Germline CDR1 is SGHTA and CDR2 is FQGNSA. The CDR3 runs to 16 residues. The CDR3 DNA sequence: TGTGCCAGCAGCCAAGGGGGGACGGCTATATCCTTTGGCTACACCTTC. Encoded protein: CASSQGGTAISFGYTF.